This T cell receptor (beta chain) was profiled in a study of cytomegalovirus exposure and HLA in healthy donors. Study results and limitations: A later analysis found that most CMV-associated TCR beta chains appeared HLA-restricted.

Germline-derived CDR1 and CDR2 are SGHNT and YYREEE (reference sequence). The CDR3 extends over 13 amino acids. The germline V and J ends were trimmed by 0 bases and 9 bases, with 10 bases remaining between them. With 60 Vbeta and 13 Jbeta primers, the PCR was carried out. The repertoire was sequenced with immunoSEQ multiplex PCR; TCRdb's copy has only in-frame clones and lacks some. This table has about 200,000 clones, more than 70% appearing once. Comment on this clone: Its antigen is not known.

The TCR was taken from a woman aged 40 to 50 in good health and CMV-seronegative. The rearrangement joins TRBV5-4 to TRBJ2-1; maybe TRBD2 (6 bases). Material: PBMCs. The CDR3 protein is CASSLVAGSEQFF. In nucleotides, the CDR3 is TGTGCCAGCAGCTTGGTGGCGGGGAGTGAGCAGTTCTTC.